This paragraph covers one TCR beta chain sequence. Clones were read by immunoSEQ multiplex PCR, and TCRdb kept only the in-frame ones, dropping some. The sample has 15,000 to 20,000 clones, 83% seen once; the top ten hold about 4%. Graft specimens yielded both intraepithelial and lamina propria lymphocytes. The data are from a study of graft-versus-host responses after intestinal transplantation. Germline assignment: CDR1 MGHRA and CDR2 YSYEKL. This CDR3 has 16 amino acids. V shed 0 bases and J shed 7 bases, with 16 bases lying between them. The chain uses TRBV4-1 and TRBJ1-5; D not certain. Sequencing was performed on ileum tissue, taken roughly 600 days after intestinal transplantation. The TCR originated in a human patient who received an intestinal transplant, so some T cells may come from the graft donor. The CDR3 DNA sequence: TGCGCCAGCAGCCAAGATCGATCCTCCCTGTTGCAGCCCCAGCATTTT. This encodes CASSQDRSSLLQPQHF.